One and the same sample provided the 30 T cell receptor beta chains below, sequenced in a study of cytomegalovirus exposure and HLA in healthy donors. PCR used 60 Vbeta primers and 13 Jbeta primers. Generated by immunoSEQ multiplex PCR, the TCRdb table keeps only in-frame clones and is missing some. The table has about 70,000 clones, 62% seen once. Sequencing was performed on PBMCs. The receptors stem from a man aged 25-40 years in good health and CMV-seronegative.

The chain links TRBV13 to TRBJ2-7; 7 positions agree with TRBD2. After removal of 0 bases from V and 6 bases from J, the junction contained 5 bases not matched to a gene. The length of the CDR3 is 14 residues. The V gene's germline CDR1 is PRHDT and CDR2 FYEKMQ (reference sequence). CDR3 in amino acids: CASSLGGLVREQYF. The CDR3 DNA reads TGTGCCAGCAGCTTAGGCGGACTAGTTCGCGAGCAGTACTTC.

This clone was detected once. V is TRBV10-3 and J is TRBJ2-5; TRBD1 matches 8 bases. The ends lost 0 bases at V and 3 bases at J; junction bases unmatched: 6. There are 16 residues in the CDR3. Germline V gives CDR1 ENHRY, CDR2 SYGVKD. The CDR3, as DNA: TGTGCCATCAGTGAGTCGGGGGCAGGGGGCAAAGAGACCCAGTACTTC. It translates to CAISESGAGGKETQYF.

This clone showed up just a few times. The V call is TRBV30, the J call TRBJ2-5, with 7 positions matching TRBD2. This CDR3 spans 15 amino acids. The V gene end was trimmed by 2 bases and the J gene end by 2 bases; junction bases not matched to a gene: 8. Germline V gives CDR1 GTSNPN, CDR2 SVGIG (reference sequence). The CDR3 sequence: CAWSQPRGVQETQYF. CDR3 in DNA: TGTGCCTGGAGTCAACCCCGGGGGGTACAAGAGACCCAGTACTTC.

The chain links TRBV6-5 to TRBJ2-3; 9 bases are a match to TRBD2. Germline loops: CDR1 MNHEY, CDR2 SVGAGI. This CDR3 is built from 15 residues. J lost 4 bases, V lost 4 bases, and 6 bases had no gene match. The CDR3 DNA is TGTGCCAGCAGTTCCGGGACTAGCAGTGCAGATACGCAGTATTTT. Protein: CASSSGTSSADTQYF.

V and J are TRBV6-5 and TRBJ2-7; possibly TRBD1 for D (6 bases). The V gene lost 2 bases and the J gene lost 2 bases, with 10 bases spanning the gap. Germline CDR1 reads MNHEY; CDR2 reads SVGAGI. The CDR3 totals 14 residues. The CDR3 DNA follows: TGTGCCAGCAGTTACCAGGCAGGGGCCTACGAGCAGTACTTC. This encodes CASSYQAGAYEQYF.

This clone was seen more than once but under ten times. The junction does not match germline at one end; this may be a read error. The chain links TRBV27 to TRBJ1-4; possible D gene TRBD1, 5 bases. The CDR3 length is 12 residues. Germline V lookup: CDR1 MNHEY, CDR2 SMNVEV (reference sequence). The CDR3 bases are TGTGCCAGCAAGGGTGACAGCCCCCAAGTGGTTTTT. Encoded protein: CASKGDSPQVVF.

This chain links TRBV5-1 with TRBJ2-5, with TRBD1 as a possible D gene (6 bases). The CDR3 is made up of 14 amino acids. Trimming removed 3 bases at V and 5 bases at J, with 14 bases between. From germline, CDR1 is SGHRS and CDR2 YFSETQ. CDR3 nucleotide sequence: TGCGCCAGCAGCTCGATATCAGGGGATGAGACCCAGTACTTC. This translates into CASSSISGDETQYF.

The rearrangement links TRBV19 to TRBJ1-1, with a possible D match to TRBD1 (5 bases). The V gene's germline CDR1 is LNHDA and CDR2 SQIVND (reference sequence). The CDR3 extends over 12 amino acids. Trimming left V 5 bases short and J 6 bases short, with 10 bases between. CDR3 amino acids: CASSQGEAEAFF. In DNA, the CDR3 is TGTGCCAGTAGTCAGGGTGAGGCTGAAGCTTTCTTT.

The chain recombines TRBV10-3 with TRBJ2-7; 10 bases agree with TRBD1. The CDR3 consists of 15 residues. V shed 6 bases and J 0 bases; nucleotides not matched to a gene: 5. Germline CDR1 and CDR2: ENHRY and SYGVKD. CDR3 sequence (DNA): TGTGCCATCAGCGAGGGACAGGGGCCCTCCTACGAGCAGTACTTC. As protein: CAISEGQGPSYEQYF.

V usage is TRBV2 and J usage is TRBJ1-6; D is unclear. The CDR3 sequence is 15 residues long. Germline assignment: CDR1 SNHLY and CDR2 FYNNEI. Trimming removed 1 base from V and 0 bases from J, with 4 bases in between. CDR3 sequence (DNA): TGTGCCAGCAGTGAAGACAGCTCCTATAATTCACCCCTCCACTTT. Translated: CASSEDSSYNSPLHF. Using reference TRBV2 and TRBJ1-6 for the parts outside the CDR3, the full variable domain is EPEVTQTPSHQVTQMGQEVILRCVPISNHLYFYWYRQILGQKVEFLVSFYNNEISEKSEIFDDQFSVERPDGSNFTLKIRSTKLEDSAMYFCASSEDSSYNSPLHFGNGTRLTVT.

The chain is built from TRBV30 and TRBJ2-5; TRBD2 aligns across 7 bases. The germline V gene encodes CDR1 GTSNPN and CDR2 SVGIG (reference sequence). The CDR3 loop spans 13 amino acids. V shed 7 bases and J 7 bases; nucleotides not matched to a gene: 12. The CDR3 region is CASRGEGRGTQYF. In DNA, the CDR3 is TGTGCCTCCCGGGGGGAGGGCCGGGGGACCCAGTACTTC.

The chain recombines TRBV5-4 with TRBJ2-5; D call uncertain. The V end lost 0 bases, the J end lost 0 bases, and 12 bases lay between the germline ends. CDR3 size: 16 residues. Germline CDR1 is SGHNT and CDR2 is YYREEE (reference sequence). The CDR3 DNA sequence: TGTGCCAGCAGCTTGGCCAACAGCCAGTACCAAGAGACCCAGTACTTC. Its protein is CASSLANSQYQETQYF. The full variable domain, in which reference TRBV5-4 and TRBJ2-5 provide the parts outside the CDR3, is ETGVTQSPTHLIKTRGQQVTLRCSSQSGHNTVSWYQQALGQGPQFIFQYYREEENGRGNFPPRFSGLQFPNYSSELNVNALELDDSALYLCASSLANSQYQETQYFGPGTRLLVL.

The chain uses TRBV7-8 and TRBJ2-7; 10 bases fit TRBD1. This CDR3 has 15 residues. Per germline, CDR1 SGHVS and CDR2 FQNEAQ. Losses at the gene ends were 4 bases for V and 4 bases for J; bases not matched to a gene: 7. The CDR3 protein is CASSWRRDRGYEQYF. The CDR3, as DNA: TGTGCCAGCAGCTGGCGCAGGGACAGGGGTTACGAGCAGTACTTC.

This clone has only a few counts. The chain is built from TRBV5-1 and TRBJ2-2, with 7 bases lining up with TRBD1. The CDR3 is 13 amino acids. V was pared by 4 bases and J by 5 bases, with 2 bases of the junction left unmatched. Germline assignment: CDR1 SGHRS and CDR2 YFSETQ. The CDR3, as DNA: TGCGCCAGCAGCGGGACAGTAACCGGGGAGCTGTTTTTT. Amino acid sequence: CASSGTVTGELFF.

The chain links TRBV27 to TRBJ1-6, with 9 bases matching TRBD1. V lost 6 bases to trimming and J lost 9 bases; unmatched junction nucleotides: 6. This CDR3 is 14 amino acids long. The V gene's germline CDR1 is MNHEY and CDR2 SMNVEV (reference sequence). CDR3 region: CASRLTGGISPLHF. As DNA, the CDR3 is TGTGCCAGCAGGTTAACAGGGGGCATTTCACCCCTCCACTTT.

This clone came up a few times. The V and J genes are TRBV30 and TRBJ2-3; no clear D. The CDR3 runs to 15 residues. The germline V gene encodes CDR1 GTSNPN and CDR2 SVGIG (reference sequence). The ends were cut back, 2 bases at V and 1 base at J, with 13 bases in the middle. Written as DNA, the CDR3 is TGTGCCTGGAGTCCTAATCAAGGAGGCACAGATACGCAGTATTTT. The encoded protein is CAWSPNQGGTDTQYF.

This clone came up a few times. This sequence joins TRBV6-5 and TRBJ2-2, with TRBD2 as a possible D gene (6 bases). The CDR3 covers 14 residues. Trimming removed 6 bases at V and 3 bases at J, with 11 bases between. Per germline, CDR1 MNHEY and CDR2 SVGAGI. The CDR3 region is CASRMREYTGELFF. CDR3 nucleotide sequence: TGTGCCAGCAGGATGCGGGAATACACCGGGGAGCTGTTTTTT.

J is TRBJ2-5 and V is TRBV6-5; D is possibly TRBD2 (5 bases). Between the trimmed V and J ends, which lost 6 bases and 1 base, there was a span of 15 bases. The CDR3 has 15 amino acids. CDR1 is MNHEY, CDR2 SVGAGI, per germline. The CDR3 bases are TGTGCCAGCAGCGACTCCGGGAACAGCCAAGAGACCCAGTACTTC. It encodes CASSDSGNSQETQYF.

The DNA for the CDR3 is TGCAGCGTTTGCGGGGAATACAATGAGCAGTTCTTC. Translated: CSVCGEYNEQFF. The chain couples TRBV29-1 to TRBJ2-1, with D possibly TRBD2 on 6 matching bases. Per the germline V gene, CDR1 is SQVTM and CDR2 is ANQGSEA. The length of the CDR3 is 12 residues. V lost 5 bases and J lost 4, with 9 bases in between.

The chain employs TRBV25-1 and TRBJ1-2, with a possible D match to TRBD1 (6 bases). V shed 8 bases and J shed 7 bases, with 17 bases lying between them. The germline gives CDR1 MGHDK, CDR2 SYGVNS. The CDR3 is 13 amino acids. This chain's CDR3 is CASRREAGAGYTF. The DNA for the CDR3 is TGTGCCAGCCGGAGGGAGGCGGGGGCTGGCTACACCTTC.

The chain carries TRBV4-2 and TRBJ2-1; no clear D. CDR1 and CDR2 (germline): LGHNA, YNFKEQ. CDR3 length equals 13 residues. V was trimmed by 3 bases and J by 5 bases, leaving 8 bases between them. The CDR3 reads CASSHPLNNEQFF. DNA for the CDR3: TGTGCCAGCAGCCACCCGTTAAACAATGAGCAGTTCTTC.

This chain links TRBV4-1 with TRBJ2-3, with D possibly being TRBD2 (7 bases). The CDR3 is made up of 20 amino acids. CDR1 MGHRA and CDR2 YSYEKL come from the germline V gene. Trimming pared 5 bases from V and 4 bases from J, leaving 31 bases between. The CDR3 DNA follows: TGCGCCAGCAGCACCCCCGGGGGGCTAGCGGCCCTCCAAGCCCCAGATACGCAGTATTTT. This gives the protein CASSTPGGLAALQAPDTQYF.

Comment on this clone: This CDR3 is also generated by other DNA sequences in the sample. The chain couples TRBV30 to TRBJ1-2; D might be TRBD1 (5 bases). CDR3 length: 14 residues. Germline CDR1 GTSNPN, CDR2 SVGIG (reference sequence). The ends were cut back, 0 bases at V and 8 bases at J, with 16 bases in the middle. This chain's CDR3 is CAWSVAGAGGGYTF. CDR3 nucleotide sequence: TGTGCCTGGAGTGTAGCCGGGGCCGGGGGGGGCTACACCTTC.

The rearrangement links TRBV6-5 to TRBJ2-1, with 10 bases that match TRBD2. This CDR3 comprises 14 residues. Germline loops: CDR1 MNHEY, CDR2 SVGAGI. Trimming took 3 bases from V and 10 from J; bases not matched to a gene: 6. The CDR3 DNA reads TGTGCCAGCAGTTATAGCGGGGGGAGGGGGGAGCAGTTCTTC. This encodes CASSYSGGRGEQFF.

The chain uses TRBV5-1 and TRBJ2-3, with TRBD2 matching 11 bases. The CDR3 runs to 16 residues. Trimming removed 0 bases from V and 4 bases from J; junction bases left unmatched: 4. Germline-derived CDR1 and CDR2 are SGHRS and YFSETQ. CDR3 nucleotide sequence: TGCGCCAGCAGCTTGGTTACTAGCGGGGGTGCAGATACGCAGTATTTT. It translates to CASSLVTSGGADTQYF.

V gene TRBV29-1 combines with J gene TRBJ2-7; 7 bases agree with TRBD1. Looked up from germline, CDR1 is SQVTM and CDR2 is ANQGSEA. V lost 3 bases to trimming and J lost 1 base; unmatched junction nucleotides: 9. This CDR3 is built from 15 residues. The DNA for the CDR3 is TGCAGCGTTGACCGTACCCAACAGGGGTCCTACGAGCAGTACTTC. It encodes CSVDRTQQGSYEQYF.

DNA for the CDR3: TGCGCCAGCACCCCGGGGGTAGTAATCAATGAGCAGTTCTTC. This sequence encodes CASTPGVVINEQFF. The chain employs TRBV5-1 and TRBJ2-1; D may be TRBD2 (6 bases). Germline loops: CDR1 SGHRS, CDR2 YFSETQ. This CDR3 has 14 amino acids. V was clipped by 6 bases and J by 6 bases, with 16 bases between them. The variable domain in full, with the rest retrieved from reference TRBV5-1 and TRBJ2-1, is KAGVTQTPRYLIKTRGQQVTLSCSPISGHRSVSWYQQTPGQGLQFLFEYFSETQRNKGNFPGRFSGRQFSNSRSEMNVSTLELGDSALYLCASTPGVVINEQFFGPGTRLTVL.

The chain couples TRBV6-6 to TRBJ1-6, with D perhaps TRBD1 (6 bases). Trimming removed 2 bases from V and 10 bases from J, with 12 bases in between. The germline V gene has CDR1 MNHNY and CDR2 SVGAGI (reference sequence). This CDR3 contains 14 residues. In DNA form, the CDR3 reads TGTGCCAGCAGTTACAGACAGGCCCTATCACCCCTCCACTTT. This gives the protein CASSYRQALSPLHF.

V and J are TRBV14 and TRBJ2-1; 11 nucleotides line up with TRBD1. Germline-derived CDR1 and CDR2 are SGHDN and FVKESK. Unmatched junction bases numbered 6, after V lost 5 bases and J lost 3 bases. CDR3 length: 16 amino acids. CDR3 loop: CASSLRTGGFYNEQFF. For the CDR3, the DNA is TGTGCCAGCAGCTTACGGACAGGGGGCTTCTACAATGAGCAGTTCTTC. Full variable domain (remainder filled in from reference TRBV14 and TRBJ2-1): EAGVTQFPSHSVIEKGQTVTLRCDPISGHDNLYWYRRVMGKEIKFLLHFVKESKQDESGMPNNRFLAERTGGTYSTLKVQPAELEDSGVYFCASSLRTGGFYNEQFFGPGTRLTVL.

The rearrangement links TRBV18 to TRBJ2-5; 8 bases line up with TRBD2. The CDR3 extends over 13 amino acids. CDR1 and CDR2 from the germline V gene are KGHSH and LQKENI. V was clipped by 6 bases and J by 5 bases; unmatched bases: 5. The CDR3 region is CASSSGEVETQYF. DNA of the CDR3: TGTGCCAGCTCTAGCGGGGAGGTGGAGACCCAGTACTTC. The variable domain in full, completed from reference TRBV18 and TRBJ2-5, reads NAGVMQNPRHLVRRRGQEARLRCSPMKGHSHVYWYRQLPEEGLKFMVYLQKENIIDESGMPKERFSAEFPKEGPSILRIQQVVRGDSAAYFCASSSGEVETQYFGPGTRLLVL.